These 22 T cell receptor beta chains share one sample of origin, sequenced in a study of shared clonotypes between healthy human individuals. Only CD45RO-negative cells positively selected for CCR7 counted as naive CD8 cells, so terminally differentiated effector memory CD45RA+ cells were excluded. Method: immunoSEQ multiplex PCR; TCRdb's copy keeps in-frame clones and lacks some. The sample holds some 2,000,000 clones, less than 95% seen once. Sequenced: naive CD8+ T cells sorted from blood. Every receptor here comes from a man aged 18 to 30 in good health.

This clone was picked up a small number of times. This sample includes further DNA sequences coding for the same CDR3. This chain links TRBV6-5 with TRBJ1-2; TRBD1 matches 9 bases. V lost 2 bases to trimming and J lost 4 bases; unmatched junction nucleotides: 2. The germline CDR1 and CDR2 sequences are MNHEY and SVGAGI. The CDR3 totals 14 residues. The CDR3 is CASSYGQGTYGYTF. CDR3 DNA: TGTGCCAGCAGTTACGGACAGGGGACCTATGGCTACACCTTC.

This sequence joins TRBV28 and TRBJ2-2; 9 positions agree with TRBD2. The V and J ends lost 8 bases and 0 bases, in that order; junction bases with no gene match: 4. From germline, CDR1 is MDHEN and CDR2 SYDVKM. CDR3 length: 15 residues. CDR3 amino acids: CASHGGGANTGELFF. In DNA form, the CDR3 reads TGTGCCAGCCACGGCGGGGGGGCGAACACCGGGGAGCTGTTTTTT.

This rearrangement joins TRBV7-6 to TRBJ1-2; 9 positions agree with TRBD1. Germline V lookup: CDR1 SGHVS, CDR2 FNYEAQ. Losses at the gene ends were 2 bases for V and 5 bases for J; bases not matched to a gene: 6. The CDR3 sequence is 15 residues long. The CDR3 DNA follows: TGTGCCAGCAGCTTATCACAGGGGGCATCTTATGGCTACACCTTC. Its protein is CASSLSQGASYGYTF.

This clone was counted a single time. The sample has other DNA sequences that encode this CDR3 too. The rearrangement uses TRBV7-9 and TRBJ2-7; D is unresolved. Between the trimmed V and J ends, which lost 4 bases and 1 base, there was a span of 8 bases. The CDR3 has 13 residues. Germline loops: CDR1 SEHNR, CDR2 FQNEAQ (reference sequence). The CDR3 DNA is TGTGCCAGCAGCTCAGACCGATCCTACGAGCAGTACTTC. This translates into CASSSDRSYEQYF.

A remark on this clone: This specimen includes other DNA sequences encoding the same CDR3. V is TRBV14 and J is TRBJ2-7; 12 positions match TRBD2. V lost 1 base, J lost 2 bases, and 0 bases stayed unmatched. This CDR3 is built from 15 residues. Germline V lookup: CDR1 SGHDN, CDR2 FVKESK. Written as DNA, the CDR3 is TGTGCCAGCAGCCAAGGACTAGCGGGGGCCTACGAGCAGTACTTC. Its translation: CASSQGLAGAYEQYF.

The CDR3: CASSSSPSGFTYEQYF. The CDR3 bases are TGTGCCAGCAGTTCCAGCCCCTCGGGATTTACCTACGAGCAGTACTTC. The rearrangement links TRBV5-6 to TRBJ2-7; weak D call: TRBD2 (5 bases). This CDR3 has 16 amino acids. Between the trimmed V and J ends, which lost 5 bases and 2 bases, there was a span of 20 bases. Germline V gene data show CDR1 as SGHDT and CDR2 as YYEEEE.

The CDR3 is CASSQEDRGSLETQYF. DNA of the CDR3: TGTGCCAGCAGCCAAGAGGACAGGGGGTCTTTGGAGACCCAGTACTTC. The genes are TRBV4-2 and TRBJ2-5; 10 nucleotides match TRBD1. V trimming: 0 bases; J trimming: 5 bases; junction bases outside the gene matches: 6. The germline V gene has CDR1 LGHNA and CDR2 YNFKEQ. CDR3 length: 16 amino acids.

This chain joins TRBV6-1 and TRBJ1-5; D is perhaps TRBD1 (5 bases). Germline CDR1 is MNHNS and CDR2 is SASEGT. The germline V and J ends were trimmed by 0 bases and 0 bases, with 15 bases remaining between them. CDR3 length equals 18 residues. DNA for the CDR3: TGTGCCAGCAGTGAAGCTAGGGGCGGCGGGCGTAGCAATCAGCCCCAGCATTTT. It specifies CASSEARGGGRSNQPQHF.

The rearrangement uses TRBV15 and TRBJ1-2, with TRBD1 matching 7 bases. Germline CDR1 is LNHNV and CDR2 is YYDKDF (reference sequence). The V segment lost 7 bases and the J segment 4 bases; nucleotides outside the gene matches: 15. The CDR3 contains 16 residues. This CDR3 reads CATTCTGEILSYGYTF. The CDR3 bases are TGTGCCACCACCTGTACAGGGGAAATCTTATCCTATGGCTACACCTTC.

The DNA for the CDR3 is TGTGCCAGCAGGTCGGACAGGGGGCTCTACGAGCAGTACTTC. The encoded protein is CASRSDRGLYEQYF. This chain connects TRBV6-6 to TRBJ2-7, with 11 bases lining up with TRBD1. The CDR3 extends over 14 amino acids. The trim removed 6 bases at V and 3 bases at J, leaving 4 bases unmatched. Germline-derived CDR1 and CDR2 are MNHNY and SVGAGI (reference sequence).

This chain links TRBV7-8 with TRBJ1-6; possibly TRBD1 for D (6 bases). The CDR3 loop spans 16 amino acids. Germline V CDR1 and CDR2: SGHVS, FQNEAQ. V lost 2 bases and J 7 bases, leaving 15 bases between the germline ends. The CDR3 sequence is CASSLIADGGNSPLHF. The DNA of the CDR3 is TGTGCCAGCAGCTTAATAGCGGACGGGGGCAATTCACCCCTCCACTTT.

The V call is TRBV7-8, the J call TRBJ2-7; D might be TRBD2 (5 bases). CDR1 is SGHVS and CDR2 is FQNEAQ in the germline V gene. The CDR3 loop spans 12 amino acids. V dropped 1 base and J dropped 5 bases, with 6 bases sitting between them. The CDR3 region has the DNA TGTGCCAGCAGCTTAGGGCGGGACGAGCAGTACTTC. Encoded protein: CASSLGRDEQYF.

The V call is TRBV5-1, the J call TRBJ2-7; D may be TRBD1 or TRBD2 (5 bases each). CDR1 and CDR2 (germline): SGHRS, YFSETQ. The CDR3 sequence is 15 residues long. Trimming took off 1 base at V and 2 bases at J, with 13 bases between the two ends. In DNA, the CDR3 is TGCGCCAGCAGCTTGAACGGGGCAGGAACCTACGAGCAGTACTTC. It yields the protein CASSLNGAGTYEQYF.

For this clone: The sample has other DNA sequences that encode this CDR3 too. This chain uses TRBV30 with TRBJ2-1, with D maybe TRBD2 (5 bases). From germline, CDR1 is GTSNPN and CDR2 SVGIG (reference sequence). Trimming pared 0 bases from V and 7 bases from J, leaving 7 bases between. The CDR3 is 12 residues long. The CDR3 nucleotides are TGTGCCTGGAGTGTCTCGGGAAATGAGCAGTTCTTC. Translated, it gives CAWSVSGNEQFF.

The chain recombines TRBV4-1 with TRBJ2-1; 8 bases agree with TRBD2. There are 13 residues in the CDR3. Trimming at V came to 8 bases and at J to 10 bases, leaving 10 bases not matched to a gene. Germline CDR1 and CDR2: MGHRA and YSYEKL. The CDR3 DNA reads TGCGCCAGCCGACCTCCCAGCGGGAGCGAGCAGTTCTTC. It specifies CASRPPSGSEQFF.

A remark on this clone: Other DNA sequences within the sample encode an identical CDR3. CDR3 nucleotides: TGCGCCAGCAGCTTGAGTGCCGGATACGAGCAGTACTTC. Its translation: CASSLSAGYEQYF. The chain is built from TRBV5-1 and TRBJ2-7; D call uncertain. The CDR3 consists of 13 residues. Looked up from germline, CDR1 is SGHRS and CDR2 is YFSETQ. Between the trimmed V and J ends, which lost 1 base and 4 bases, there was a span of 9 bases.

This rearrangement joins TRBV6-6 to TRBJ2-2; 10 bases map to TRBD2. The ends lost 4 bases at V and 5 bases at J; junction bases unmatched: 4. Germline CDR1 is MNHNY and CDR2 is SVGAGI (reference sequence). This CDR3 contains 15 residues. In DNA form, the CDR3 reads TGTGCCAGCAGTTCTAGCGGGAGTGGTACCGGGGAGCTGTTTTTT. Translation: CASSSSGSGTGELFF.

Concerning this clone itself: Distinct nucleotide sequences in the sample also encode this CDR3. The chain links TRBV10-3 to TRBJ1-5; TRBD1 matches 9 bases. The CDR3 has 15 amino acids. Germline trimming cut 3 bases from V and 4 bases from J; bases unmatched to any gene: 4. Germline V gene data show CDR1 as ENHRY and CDR2 as SYGVKD. The DNA for the CDR3 is TGTGCCATCAGTGAAGGGACAGGGTCGAATCAGCCCCAGCATTTT. It specifies CAISEGTGSNQPQHF.

The chain is built from TRBV30 and TRBJ2-7; D is unresolved. CDR1 GTSNPN and CDR2 SVGIG come from the germline V gene (reference sequence). The V end lost 4 bases, the J end lost 2 bases, and 15 bases lay between the germline ends. The CDR3 consists of 14 residues. The CDR3 reads CAWIRTTPTYEQYF. CDR3 in DNA: TGTGCCTGGATCCGGACGACACCTACCTACGAGCAGTACTTC. Variable domain in full (rest from reference TRBV30 and TRBJ2-7): SQTIHQWPATLVQPVGSPLSLECTVEGTSNPNLYWYRQAAGRGLQLLFYSVGIGQISSEVPQNLSASRPQDRQFILSSKKLLLSDSGFYLCAWIRTTPTYEQYFGPGTRLTVT.

The rearrangement uses TRBV6-1 and TRBJ2-7; a weak D match, TRBD1 (5 bases). Trimming shortened V by 7 bases and J by 0 bases, and 10 bases separated the two germline ends. This CDR3 spans 13 amino acids. Germline CDR1 reads MNHNS; CDR2 reads SASEGT. CDR3 coding DNA: TGTGCCAGCACACTGACAGCCTCCTACGAGCAGTACTTC. Translating gives CASTLTASYEQYF.

The J gene is TRBJ2-7, the V gene TRBV28; D is unclear. Per germline, CDR1 MDHEN and CDR2 SYDVKM. The CDR3 is made up of 11 amino acids. The germline V and J ends were trimmed by 1 base and 4 bases, with 2 bases remaining between them. CDR3 sequence reads: CASSLFYEQYF. As DNA, the CDR3 is TGTGCCAGCAGTTTATTTTACGAGCAGTACTTC.

V gene TRBV15 combines with J gene TRBJ1-1; D is undetermined. Germline loops: CDR1 LNHNV, CDR2 YYDKDF (reference sequence). The CDR3 is made up of 13 amino acids. V lost 0 bases and J 7 bases, leaving 9 bases between the germline ends. This chain's CDR3 is CATSRDSGVEAFF. Here the CDR3 DNA reads TGTGCCACCAGCAGAGATAGTGGGGTTGAAGCTTTCTTT.